This T cell receptor beta chain was recorded in a study of early T cells in non-severe SARS-CoV-2 infection. TCRdb used MiXCR to reprocess the 5' RACE reads, holding one entry per CDR3 protein. The sample includes fewer than 85,000 distinct CDR3 sequences, approximately 14% of them seen just once. General observations from the study: CD4 and private specificities were missed by VDJdb matching, which favored anti-spike CD8 responses.

The germline V and J ends were trimmed by 6 bases and 8 bases, with 15 bases remaining between them. The CDR3 runs to 13 residues. CDR1 and CDR2 from the germline V gene are SGHRS and YFSETQ. This clonotype came up a few times. Its antigen remains unidentified. Sample: whole blood. This receptor was obtained from an adult who was a healthcare worker with PCR-confirmed SARS-CoV-2 infection or an uninfected control (not recorded which). The chain couples TRBV5-1 to TRBJ2-1, with D possibly matching TRBD1 (6 bases). CDR3 in amino acids: CASTEQGFDEQFF. CDR3 in DNA: TGCGCCAGCACCGAACAGGGTTTCGATGAGCAGTTCTTC.